Sequencing of this T cell receptor beta chain was carried out in a study of Tregs in tolerant kidney transplant recipients. Of note for this clone: Its antigen is currently unknown. The read terminates 3 residues ahead of where the CDR3 ends, so the germline J gene completes it.

Method: immunoSEQ multiplex PCR; TCRdb's copy keeps in-frame clones and lacks some. The sample table sets out 30,000 to 35,000 clones. Germline-derived CDR1 and CDR2 are MRHNA and SNTAGT. Trimming removed 2 bases from V and 4 bases from J, with 5 bases in between. The CDR3 runs to 13 residues. Study-level findings and limits: Donor-specific Treg expansion exceeded global Treg expansion in tolerant patients, suggesting antigen drive. Validation in larger populations is needed because few patients were studied. The most relevant donor-specific Treg TCRbeta repertoire apparently came from expansion with activated donor B cells.

The chain uses TRBV6-4 and TRBJ2-2; D call uncertain. Sequenced here: CD8+ T cells from blood, sampled before the transplant. The sequence derives from a human donor who received a combined kidney and bone marrow transplant. CDR3 bases read: TGTGCCAGCAGTGACACGGGCACCGGGGAG. Translated, it gives CASSDTGTGE. In full, the CDR3 is CASSDTGTGELFF.